What follows are 16 T cell receptor beta chains derived from one specimen sequenced in a study of CD8 T cells in Susac syndrome. Random hexamers were used to reverse transcribe the RNA input (about 0.45 to 1 ug). TCRdb analysed the immunoSEQ multiplex PCR reads with MiXCR anew, one entry per CDR3 protein. This sample has fewer than 300,000 distinct CDR3 sequences, with 80% to 90% found just once. Sequencing was carried out using CD8+ T cells from PBMCs. The receptors here all came from a human donor with multiple sclerosis.

This chain connects TRBV28 to TRBJ1-6; D not certain. CDR3 length: 13 residues. The germline V and J ends were trimmed by 3 bases and 8 bases, with 8 bases remaining between them. CDR1 is MDHEN and CDR2 is SYDVKM in the germline V gene. CDR3 nucleotides: TGTGCCAGCAGTTTTCAGGCATATTCACCCCTCCACTTT. Encoded protein: CASSFQAYSPLHF.

The genes are TRBV28 and TRBJ2-5; D perhaps matches TRBD2 (6 bases). Trimming pared 7 bases from V and 2 bases from J, leaving 14 bases between. Germline assignment: CDR1 MDHEN and CDR2 SYDVKM. The CDR3 length is 14 residues. This CDR3 reads CASIGGNAQETQYF. As DNA, the CDR3 is TGTGCCAGCATTGGGGGGAACGCTCAAGAGACCCAGTACTTC.

In nucleotides, the CDR3 is TGTGCCATCAACCCTAGACAGGGTATTAGCGGGAATGAGCAGTTCTTC. Encoded protein: CAINPRQGISGNEQFF. This chain uses TRBV10-3 with TRBJ2-1; perhaps D is TRBD1 or TRBD2 (7 bases each). Germline V lookup: CDR1 ENHRY, CDR2 SYGVKD. V lost 7 bases and J lost 7, with 23 bases in between. There are 16 residues in the CDR3.

The V call is TRBV27, the J call TRBJ1-2; no reliable D call. V lost 1 base, J lost 0 bases, and 9 bases lay in between. The germline V gene has CDR1 MNHEY and CDR2 SMNVEV (reference sequence). The CDR3 sequence is 15 residues long. The CDR3 spells CASSLLAETNYGYTF. The CDR3 DNA sequence: TGTGCCAGCAGTTTATTAGCAGAAACTAACTATGGCTACACCTTC.

There are a few counts of this clonotype. The genes are TRBV12-3 or TRBV12-4 and TRBJ2-7, with 7 bases fitting TRBD1. Losses at the gene ends were 5 bases for V and 2 bases for J; bases not matched to a gene: 6. This CDR3 is 14 amino acids long. Here the CDR3 DNA reads TGTGCCAGCAGTAACAGGGGCCCCACCTACGAGCAGTACTTC. Residues: CASSNRGPTYEQYF.

The chain uses TRBV30 and TRBJ1-5; TRBD1 matches 7 bases. Germline V gene data show CDR1 as GTSNPN and CDR2 as SVGIG (reference sequence). Trimming cost V 1 base and J 3 bases; bases outside gene matches: 6. The length of the CDR3 is 15 residues. The CDR3: CAWSAPDRTNQPQHF. The CDR3 coding sequence is TGTGCCTGGAGTGCCCCGGACAGGACCAATCAGCCCCAGCATTTT.

The J gene is TRBJ2-1, the V gene TRBV7-8; 10 nucleotides line up with TRBD2. CDR3 length equals 15 residues. J was trimmed by 6 bases and V by 5 bases; bases with no gene match: 7. Germline V CDR1 and CDR2: SGHVS, FQNEAQ. CDR3 sequence: CASSGTAGGGNEQFF. The CDR3 DNA follows: TGTGCCAGCAGCGGGACAGCGGGAGGGGGCAATGAGCAGTTCTTC.

CDR3 nucleotide sequence: TGTGCCAGCAGCCGTATGAGGCAGCCAAATTCACCCCTCCACTTT. It translates to CASSRMRQPNSPLHF. The chain uses TRBV5-5 and TRBJ1-6; D is uncertain. The V gene lost 4 bases and the J gene lost 7 bases, with 15 bases spanning the gap. The germline V gene encodes CDR1 SGHKS and CDR2 YYEKEE (reference sequence). This CDR3 contains 15 residues.

The chain combines TRBV5-1 with TRBJ2-1; the D gene is possibly TRBD1 (5 bases). Germline V gene lookup returns CDR1 SGHRS and CDR2 YFSETQ. This CDR3 is 17 amino acids long. With 1 base removed from V and 4 bases from J, the gap between germline ends came to 18 bases. The CDR3 spells CASSLKGRWEYYNEQFF. CDR3 nucleotide sequence: TGCGCCAGCAGCTTGAAGGGGCGCTGGGAATATTACAATGAGCAGTTCTTC.

The chain uses TRBV6-1 and TRBJ2-2; D tentatively reads TRBD1 or TRBD2 (5 bases each). Germline V lookup: CDR1 MNHNS, CDR2 SASEGT. The CDR3 runs 16 residues. Trimming left V 5 bases short and J 7 bases short, with 20 bases between. CDR3 DNA: TGTGCCAGCAGTCCCTTTGGGGACCGTCGGATCGGGGAGCTGTTTTTT. This encodes CASSPFGDRRIGELFF.

The J gene is TRBJ2-7, the V gene TRBV7-9; D not certain. CDR1 is SEHNR and CDR2 is FQNEAQ in the germline V gene (reference sequence). V was trimmed by 5 bases and J by 3 bases, leaving 8 bases between them. The CDR3 is 12 residues long. In nucleotides, the CDR3 is TGTGCCAGCAGCCCTGGGTTCTACGAGCAGTACTTC. Encoded protein: CASSPGFYEQYF.

This clonotype was found a few times. The gene calls are TRBV6-2 or TRBV6-3 and TRBJ2-1; D ambiguous. The CDR3 sequence is 12 residues long. CDR1 MNHEY and CDR2 SVGEGT come from the germline V gene. V lost 0 bases and J 5 bases, leaving 2 bases between the germline ends. The chain's CDR3 is CASSYSDNEQFF. In DNA form, the CDR3 reads TGTGCCAGCAGTTACTCTGACAATGAGCAGTTCTTC.

This chain uses TRBV30 with TRBJ2-1; D unresolved. Between the trimmed V and J ends, which lost 1 base and 5 bases, there was a span of 3 bases. The CDR3 covers 11 residues. Germline values: CDR1 GTSNPN, CDR2 SVGIG (reference sequence). The CDR3 nucleotides are TGTGCCTGGAGTGGTGACAATGAGCAGTTCTTC. As protein: CAWSGDNEQFF.

This rearrangement joins TRBV11-2 to TRBJ1-1, with 9 bases that match TRBD1. The CDR3 length is 16 residues. J was trimmed by 1 base and V by 4 bases; bases with no gene match: 7. Per the germline V gene, CDR1 is SGHAT and CDR2 is FQNNGV. The CDR3 is CASSSRDRESNTEAFF. The CDR3 nucleotides are TGTGCCAGCAGCTCCCGGGACAGGGAATCGAACACTGAAGCTTTCTTT.

CDR3 sequence: CSVKTGFREKLFF. DNA of the CDR3: TGCAGTGTTAAGACGGGGTTTCGGGAAAAACTGTTTTTT. The chain links TRBV20-1 to TRBJ1-4; D is unresolved. This CDR3 has 13 residues. V was clipped by 7 bases and J by 8 bases, with 17 bases between them. In germline, CDR1 is DFQATT, CDR2 SNEGSKA (reference sequence).

This rearrangement joins TRBV9 to TRBJ2-2, with TRBD1 matching over 7 bases. CDR1 and CDR2 from the germline V gene are SGDLS and YYNGEE. The CDR3 consists of 15 residues. V was clipped by 4 bases and J by 2 bases; unmatched bases: 5. The CDR3 DNA follows: TGTGCCAGCAGCACCAGACAGGGAAACACCGGGGAGCTGTTTTTT. Residues: CASSTRQGNTGELFF.